The 31 T cell receptor beta chains in this list originate from one sample, sequenced in a study of identical twins. MiXCR, run by TCRdb on the 5' RACE reads, gives a single entry per CDR3 protein. The table lists around 480,000 distinct CDR3 sequences, 11% to 15% of them singletons. The same sample was also studied in work on yellow fever vaccine responses in identical twins.

Sequenced: CD4+ T cells sorted from blood. All receptors come from a woman in her late teens or twenties in good health.

This clonotype has just a few counts. The chain uses TRBV7-9 and TRBJ2-7; a weak D match, TRBD1 (6 bases). V shed 3 bases and J shed 6 bases, with 15 bases lying between them. CDR1 is SEHNR, CDR2 FQNEAQ, per germline (reference sequence). The length of the CDR3 is 14 residues. This CDR3 reads CASSLVGAVSEQYF. In DNA form, the CDR3 reads TGTGCCAGCAGCTTGGTGGGGGCCGTAAGCGAGCAGTACTTC.

This clonotype was seen more than once but under ten times. V usage is TRBV15 and J usage is TRBJ2-7, with 7 bases matching TRBD2. CDR1 is LNHNV and CDR2 is YYDKDF in the germline V gene (reference sequence). V lost 0 bases to trimming and J lost 5 bases; unmatched junction nucleotides: 7. The CDR3 has 15 residues. CDR3: CATSREGWGRDEQYF. The CDR3 DNA follows: TGTGCCACCAGCAGAGAAGGATGGGGGAGGGACGAGCAGTACTTC.

The V gene is TRBV20-1, the J gene TRBJ2-1; 8 bases agree with TRBD2. The CDR3 is 16 amino acids. V was pared by 2 bases and J by 9 bases, with 15 bases of the junction left unmatched. Germline CDR1 reads DFQATT; CDR2 reads SNEGSKA (reference sequence). Here the CDR3 DNA reads TGCAGTGCTAGACTGGGTAGTAGCGGGATTCGTGGTGAGCAGTTCTTC. This encodes CSARLGSSGIRGEQFF.

This clonotype came up a few times. The chain employs TRBV5-1 and TRBJ2-2; D gene unclear. The germline CDR1 and CDR2 sequences are SGHRS and YFSETQ. CDR3 length: 14 amino acids. The V gene lost 0 bases and the J gene lost 4 bases, with 7 bases spanning the gap. The CDR3: CASSLGASTGELFF. The CDR3 coding sequence is TGCGCCAGCAGCTTGGGGGCTAGCACCGGGGAGCTGTTTTTT.

This clonotype has more than one count but fewer than ten. J is TRBJ2-3 and V is TRBV20-1, with 8 bases identical to TRBD2. Germline V gene data show CDR1 as DFQATT and CDR2 as SNEGSKA (reference sequence). The V gene end was trimmed by 7 bases and the J gene end by 3 bases; junction bases not matched to a gene: 9. This CDR3 comprises 14 residues. DNA for the CDR3: TGCAGTGTATTAGCGGGATCGGGGACAGATACGCAGTATTTT. The encoded protein is CSVLAGSGTDTQYF.

This clonotype was recorded many times. V gene TRBV5-1 combines with J gene TRBJ1-5; no clear D. V dropped 1 base and J dropped 6 bases, with 8 bases sitting between them. Germline CDR1 and CDR2: SGHRS and YFSETQ. The CDR3 consists of 13 residues. This chain's CDR3 is CASSLLVGQPQHF. DNA for the CDR3: TGCGCCAGCAGCTTGTTGGTTGGTCAGCCCCAGCATTTT. The variable domain in full, with the rest retrieved from reference TRBV5-1 and TRBJ1-5, is KAGVTQTPRYLIKTRGQQVTLSCSPISGHRSVSWYQQTPGQGLQFLFEYFSETQRNKGNFPGRFSGRQFSNSRSEMNVSTLELGDSALYLCASSLLVGQPQHFGDGTRLSIL.

A few counts support this clonotype. The chain has TRBV7-2 and TRBJ2-3; a weak D match, TRBD1 (6 bases). The CDR3 consists of 16 residues. Trimming pared 4 bases from V and 1 base from J, leaving 15 bases between. Germline loops: CDR1 SGHTA, CDR2 FQGNSA. The CDR3 sequence is CASSSDRSPGTDTQYF. CDR3 coding DNA: TGTGCCAGCAGCTCCGACAGGAGCCCGGGCACAGATACGCAGTATTTT.

The chain employs TRBV20-1 and TRBJ2-3, with D hard to call. The CDR3 length is 14 residues. V was clipped by 2 bases and J by 0 bases, with 9 bases between them. Germline V CDR1 and CDR2: DFQATT, SNEGSKA (reference sequence). CDR3 region: CSARRSASTDTQYF. Here the CDR3 DNA reads TGCAGTGCTAGACGGTCCGCTAGCACAGATACGCAGTATTTT.

This clonotype occurred a few times. The J gene is TRBJ2-1, the V gene TRBV18; 7 positions agree with TRBD2. There are 16 residues in the CDR3. The ends lost 3 bases at V and 2 bases at J; junction bases unmatched: 7. The germline CDR1 and CDR2 sequences are KGHSH and LQKENI. CDR3 protein: CASSPGGGGTYNEQFF. The CDR3 region has the DNA TGTGCCAGCTCACCTGGGGGGGGAGGAACCTACAATGAGCAGTTCTTC.

The rearrangement links TRBV5-1 to TRBJ2-5; D uncertain. V lost 0 bases, J lost 0 bases, and 12 bases lay in between. In germline, CDR1 is SGHRS, CDR2 YFSETQ. CDR3 length: 16 amino acids. In DNA, the CDR3 is TGCGCCAGCAGCTTGGGATCAACAGCGTACCAAGAGACCCAGTACTTC. Protein sequence: CASSLGSTAYQETQYF.

The V gene is TRBV5-1, the J gene TRBJ1-1; D is uncertain. Trimming cost V 1 base and J 0 bases, with 7 bases left between them. CDR3 length: 14 amino acids. The germline V gene has CDR1 SGHRS and CDR2 YFSETQ. The CDR3 protein is CASSLPGMNTEAFF. CDR3 DNA sequence: TGCGCCAGCAGCTTGCCAGGAATGAACACTGAAGCTTTCTTT.

In this sample, this clonotype turned up a few times. The chain joins TRBV10-3 to TRBJ2-3; D not certain. The V end was cut by 10 bases, the J end by 2 bases, with 4 bases between. Germline CDR1 is ENHRY and CDR2 is SYGVKD. The CDR3 runs to 10 residues. The CDR3 DNA reads TGTGCCAGTGCCACAGATACGCAGTATTTT. Encoded protein: CASATDTQYF.

This clonotype was observed a handful of times. The chain joins TRBV5-6 to TRBJ1-2; D uncertain. This CDR3 region has 15 residues. Germline CDR1 is SGHDT and CDR2 is YYEEEE. Trimming shortened V by 2 bases and J by 1 base, and 12 bases separated the two germline ends. CDR3 region: CASSFRIGLNYGYTF. The CDR3 DNA is TGTGCCAGCAGCTTCCGGATAGGGCTTAACTATGGCTACACCTTC.

The gene calls are TRBV27 and TRBJ2-3, with 8 positions matching TRBD1. Germline V gives CDR1 MNHEY, CDR2 SMNVEV (reference sequence). The CDR3 is made up of 15 amino acids. J lost 4 bases, V lost 4 bases, and 7 bases had no gene match. CDR3 nucleotides: TGTGCCAGCAGTTCCAGGGGGCGCGGTGCAGATACGCAGTATTTT. Its protein is CASSSRGRGADTQYF.

This rearrangement joins TRBV21-1 to TRBJ2-7; the D call of TRBD2 is as the table states it, not checked on the DNA. TRBV21-1 counts as a pseudogene. The CDR3 extends over 13 amino acids. Here the CDR3 DNA reads TGTGCCTTGGTCGCGGGAGAAGCCTACGAGCAGTACTTC. This gives the protein CALVAGEAYEQYF.

This chain connects TRBV6-2 or TRBV6-3 to TRBJ2-7, with 12 bases identical to TRBD2. After removal of 2 bases from V and 3 bases from J, the junction contained 2 bases not matched to a gene. The CDR3 totals 15 residues. CDR1 MNHEY and CDR2 SVGEGT come from the germline V gene. The CDR3 region has the DNA TGTGCCAGCAGTTACCTACTAGCGGGAGGCTACGAGCAGTACTTC. Translation: CASSYLLAGGYEQYF.

This clonotype was counted a few times. This sequence joins TRBV5-6 and TRBJ2-2, with a possible D match to TRBD1 (5 bases). The CDR3 loop spans 13 amino acids. The V and J ends lost 5 bases and 5 bases respectively, with 10 bases between them. Germline lookup yields CDR1 SGHDT and CDR2 YYEEEE. This chain's CDR3 is CASRNQGTGELFF. CDR3 in DNA: TGTGCCAGCAGAAATCAGGGTACCGGGGAGCTGTTTTTT.

This clonotype has more than one count but fewer than ten. The gene calls are TRBV19 and TRBJ2-6, with 7 bases that match TRBD1. V was clipped by 7 bases and J by 4 bases; unmatched bases: 7. Germline lookup yields CDR1 LNHDA and CDR2 SQIVND (reference sequence). This CDR3 has 15 amino acids. The CDR3 sequence is CASTDRALGANVLTF. CDR3 sequence (DNA): TGTGCCAGTACCGACAGGGCTCTGGGGGCCAACGTCCTGACTTTC.

In this sample, this clonotype turned up a few times. The chain joins TRBV29-1 to TRBJ2-7, with 8 bases lining up with TRBD1. Germline CDR1 SQVTM, CDR2 ANQGSEA. With V trimmed by 4 bases and J by 0 bases, 11 bases remained unmatched. The CDR3 loop spans 16 amino acids. Here the CDR3 DNA reads TGCAGCGTTGGTGGGACGAGGACAGGGAGCTCCTACGAGCAGTACTTC. Translated: CSVGGTRTGSSYEQYF.

The chain couples TRBV28 to TRBJ1-5; TRBD1 is a possible D gene (6 bases). Between the trimmed V and J ends, which lost 7 bases and 2 bases, there was a span of 24 bases. The CDR3 contains 18 residues. The germline CDR1 and CDR2 sequences are MDHEN and SYDVKM. The CDR3, as DNA: TGTGCCAGCACCCCGGTGAGGGGGGGTAGTGCGGGCAATCAGCCCCAGCATTTT. Amino acids: CASTPVRGGSAGNQPQHF.

This clonotype has at least ten counts. V gene TRBV20-1 combines with J gene TRBJ2-7; D unresolved. The germline V and J ends were trimmed by 6 bases and 2 bases, with 14 bases remaining between them. Looked up from germline, CDR1 is DFQATT and CDR2 is SNEGSKA (reference sequence). The length of the CDR3 is 13 residues. Here the CDR3 DNA reads TGCAGTGCAAGGGCCGCATCCACCTACGAGCAGTACTTC. Translation gives CSARAASTYEQYF.

This chain joins TRBV6-1 and TRBJ1-1, with D possibly being TRBD1 (6 bases). CDR3 length: 13 residues. Germline lookup yields CDR1 MNHNS and CDR2 SASEGT. V lost 7 bases to trimming and J lost 7 bases, with 16 bases between them. The CDR3 reads CASNPPEQGEAFF. In DNA form, the CDR3 reads TGTGCCAGCAACCCTCCCGAACAGGGTGAAGCTTTCTTT.

This clonotype was observed a few times. The genes are TRBV25-1 and TRBJ2-1; the match to TRBD2 covers 8 bases. CDR3 length: 15 amino acids. Trimming cost V 7 bases and J 4 bases; bases outside gene matches: 9. Per the germline V gene, CDR1 is MGHDK and CDR2 is SYGVNS. This chain's CDR3 is CASTTQAGEYNEQFF. CDR3 nucleotides: TGTGCCAGCACCACCCAAGCGGGGGAGTACAATGAGCAGTTCTTC.

The chain employs TRBV9 and TRBJ1-6, with D perhaps matching TRBD1 (5 bases). This CDR3 has 16 amino acids. The V and J ends lost 4 bases and 7 bases respectively, with 18 bases between them. Germline V gene data show CDR1 as SGDLS and CDR2 as YYNGEE. CDR3 DNA: TGTGCCAGCAGCACGTACGCCCAGGGATGGAATTCACCCCTCCACTTT. Its translation is CASSTYAQGWNSPLHF.

This rearrangement joins TRBV28 to TRBJ2-3; a possible D gene is TRBD2 (7 bases). The CDR3 covers 17 residues. The germline V gene encodes CDR1 MDHEN and CDR2 SYDVKM. V dropped 3 bases and J dropped 0 bases, with 16 bases sitting between them. The chain's CDR3 is CASSFLGGGTSTDTQYF. DNA of the CDR3: TGTGCCAGCAGTTTCCTCGGCGGGGGCACTAGCACAGATACGCAGTATTTT.

This clonotype came up a few times. The chain joins TRBV28 to TRBJ2-1, with 8 bases fitting TRBD2. The germline V gene has CDR1 MDHEN and CDR2 SYDVKM. The CDR3 spans 18 residues. V shed 1 base, J shed 10 bases, and the junction held 18 bases outside the gene matches. Written as DNA, the CDR3 is TGTGCCAGCAGTTTATCCCGACGGGGGGGAAGGTGGGCCGACGAGCAGTTCTTC. It encodes CASSLSRRGGRWADEQFF.

Only a few counts were recorded for this clonotype. The J gene is TRBJ2-1, the V gene TRBV29-1, with D unresolved. Germline V lookup: CDR1 SQVTM, CDR2 ANQGSEA. This CDR3 contains 12 residues. Trimming removed 6 bases from V and 9 bases from J, with 15 bases in between. The CDR3 spells CSVDTLWGEQFF. CDR3 sequence (DNA): TGCAGCGTCGATACTTTGTGGGGTGAGCAGTTCTTC.

The CDR3 DNA reads as TGCAGTGCTAGAGGCGTCAGCCCCGGGGAGCTGTTTTTT. Translated: CSARGVSPGELFF. The chain couples TRBV20-1 to TRBJ2-2; D not certain. Germline V gene lookup returns CDR1 DFQATT and CDR2 SNEGSKA (reference sequence). CDR3 size: 13 residues. The V and J ends lost 1 base and 6 bases respectively, with 9 bases between them.

The DNA for the CDR3 is TGTGCCAGCAGCGCCAGCGCAGGGACCACTGAAGCTTTCTTT. As protein: CASSASAGTTEAFF. The chain joins TRBV7-9 to TRBJ1-1; tentative D call: TRBD1 (5 bases). Between the trimmed V and J ends, which lost 5 bases and 4 bases, there was a span of 14 bases. Germline loops: CDR1 SEHNR, CDR2 FQNEAQ (reference sequence). The CDR3 extends over 14 amino acids.

In this sample, this clonotype turned up many times. The CDR3 nucleotides are TGCAGTGCTAGAGATCCCCAGGGGACATACGAGCAGTACTTC. It is translated as CSARDPQGTYEQYF. V and J are TRBV20-1 and TRBJ2-7; possible D gene TRBD1, 6 bases. The CDR3 is made up of 14 amino acids. Germline CDR1 DFQATT, CDR2 SNEGSKA (reference sequence). The V and J ends lost 0 bases and 4 bases respectively, with 13 bases between them.

There are a few counts of this clonotype. The V and J genes are TRBV12-3 or TRBV12-4 and TRBJ2-7, with 10 bases matching TRBD2. The CDR3 spans 17 residues. V shed 2 bases and J 1 base; nucleotides not matched to a gene: 8. CDR3 region: CASSLRSSGSRSYEQYF. CDR3 DNA: TGTGCCAGCAGTTTAAGGTCTAGCGGGAGTCGGTCCTACGAGCAGTACTTC.